A selection of T cell receptor beta chains follows, all from one sample in a study of T-cell reconstitution after alpha-beta-depleted transplantation in children. Each CDR3 protein is one row after TCRdb ran MiXCR on the PCR reads. The sample consists of fewer than 500,000 distinct CDR3 sequences, over 40% of them appearing once. The sample in question was PBMCs, obtained before TCRalphabeta/CD19-depleted stem cell transplant. These receptors came from a girl aged 2 to 9 with aplastic anemia, due to receive a stem cell transplant. CDR3s include the opening cysteine and the closing phenylalanine or tryptophan.

v_gene	len	j_gene	CDR3aa
TRBV29-1	14	TRBJ2-7	CSVGGSGHPYEQYF
TRBV28	13	TRBJ1-2	CASKPDANYGYTF
TRBV5-6	16	TRBJ2-3	CASSYNPGLGRDTQYF
TRBV9	15	TRBJ2-5	CASSVGGGGAETQYF
TRBV6-1	13	TRBJ2-3	CASSMTYTDTQYF
TRBV6-1	15	TRBJ1-1	CASSPGQIMNTEAFF
TRBV29-1	12	TRBJ2-5	CSVERGEETQYF
TRBV4-1	13	TRBJ2-7	CASSHPGEGEQYF
TRBV6-5	13	TRBJ2-7	CASSYRRGYEQYF
TRBV5-6	12	TRBJ2-7	CASSLVLGPSYF
TRBV9	14	TRBJ2-7	CASSVDRGEAEQYF
TRBV14	15	TRBJ2-1	CASTVLGQGNNEQFF
TRBV12-3/TRBV12-4	13	TRBJ2-3	CASRRGTASSQYF
TRBV20-1	16	TRBJ2-3	CSARDLAGPFTDTQYF
TRBV20-1	17	TRBJ1-2	CSARMTGGVRRYVGYTF
TRBV27	12	TRBJ2-7	CASSSTLGEQYF
TRBV4-1	16	TRBJ1-1	CASSQDQWTANTEAFF
TRBV9	17	TRBJ2-1	CASSPGTSVSSYNEQFF